The clone carrying this T cell receptor beta chain was found once. Its antigen remains unknown. Here immunoSEQ multiplex PCR was the method, and the copy in TCRdb shows in-frame clones only, minus some. The sample carries approximately 41,000 clones, approximately 80% recorded once. The data stem from a study of CD4 T cells in relation to SARS-CoV-2 and coronaviruses. The V gene end was trimmed by 4 bases and the J gene end by 1 base; junction bases not matched to a gene: 6. This CDR3 has 17 amino acids. Germline V gene sequence: CDR1 MDHEN, CDR2 SYDVKM. This chain connects TRBV28 to TRBJ2-2, with 10 nucleotides matching TRBD2. This clonotype originated in an adult with COVID-19. Material: naive CD4+ T cells from PBMCs, cultured in vitro. As to subset: naive CD4+ T cells isolated by negative enrichment. The DNA of the CDR3 is TGTGCCAGCAGTTCACCCGGACTAGCGGAGAACACCGGGGAGCTGTTTTTT. This codes for CASSSPGLAENTGELFF.